This entry lists 22 T cell receptor beta chains sequenced from one sample in a study of T cell responses to AZD1222 COVID-19 vaccine. Sequencing was performed with immunoSEQ multiplex PCR; in TCRdb, only in-frame clones are kept and a portion is missing. The table lists roughly 100,000 clones, 80% to 90% of them singletons. The material was peripheral blood, obtained 28 days after the second AZD1222 dose. These receptors were collected from an adult who received the AZD1222 COVID-19 vaccine.

The J gene is TRBJ2-5, the V gene TRBV3-1 (or the pseudogene TRBV3-2); D uncertain. The V gene's germline CDR1 is LGHDT and CDR2 YNNKEL (reference sequence). Trimming took off 1 base at V and 5 bases at J, with 17 bases between the two ends. The CDR3 loop spans 16 amino acids. The CDR3 DNA sequence: TGTGCCAGCAGCCAAGTTCAGATAACGGAATGGGAGACCCAGTACTTC. Encoded protein: CASSQVQITEWETQYF.

The chain is built from TRBV10-1 and TRBJ2-2, with D uncertain. V was shortened by 2 bases and J by 1 base, with 2 bases between the two germline ends. Looked up from germline, CDR1 is WNHNN and CDR2 is SYGVQD (reference sequence). The length of the CDR3 is 13 residues. The CDR3: CASSEVNTGELFF. CDR3 bases: TGCGCCAGCAGTGAGGTGAACACCGGGGAGCTGTTTTTT.

The chain is built from TRBV5-1 and TRBJ2-1; 10 bases are shared with TRBD2. The CDR3 has 18 amino acids. Germline values: CDR1 SGHRS, CDR2 YFSETQ. V shed 0 bases, J shed 8 bases, and the junction held 14 bases outside the gene matches. CDR3 region: CASSLAGLLAGKDDEQFF. CDR3 sequence (DNA): TGCGCCAGCAGCTTGGCCGGTTTACTAGCGGGGAAGGACGATGAGCAGTTCTTC. The full variable domain, with the rest looked up from reference TRBV5-1 and TRBJ2-1, is KAGVTQTPRYLIKTRGQQVTLSCSPISGHRSVSWYQQTPGQGLQFLFEYFSETQRNKGNFPGRFSGRQFSNSRSEMNVSTLELGDSALYLCASSLAGLLAGKDDEQFFGPGTRLTVL.

This clone turned up a few times. The V call is TRBV15, the J call TRBJ2-1, with D possibly being TRBD1 (7 bases). V lost 10 bases and J lost 5, with 18 bases in between. The germline gives CDR1 LNHNV, CDR2 YYDKDF (reference sequence). The CDR3 loop spans 14 amino acids. This CDR3 reads CAIRQGLLDNEQFF. Written as DNA, the CDR3 is TGTGCCATTCGACAGGGACTCTTGGACAATGAGCAGTTCTTC.

The chain uses TRBV10-3 and TRBJ2-7, with 7 bases fitting TRBD2. CDR3 length: 15 amino acids. Germline CDR1 reads ENHRY; CDR2 reads SYGVKD. Germline trimming cut 7 bases from V and 3 bases from J; bases unmatched to any gene: 12. The CDR3 loop is CAITPGVGGSYEQYF. The CDR3 region has the DNA TGTGCCATCACGCCTGGAGTTGGCGGGAGCTACGAGCAGTACTTC.

The V and J genes are TRBV9 and TRBJ2-3, with D possibly matching TRBD2 (6 bases). CDR3 size: 15 residues. Looked up from germline, CDR1 is SGDLS and CDR2 is YYNGEE. V was shortened by 0 bases and J by 2 bases, with 10 bases between the two germline ends. The CDR3 reads CASSVVPSATDTQYF. The CDR3 DNA follows: TGTGCCAGCAGCGTAGTACCTAGCGCCACAGATACGCAGTATTTT.

V gene TRBV5-1 combines with J gene TRBJ2-2; D remains unclear. The CDR3 is 15 residues long. V lost 0 bases and J lost 4, with 10 bases in between. Germline CDR1 SGHRS, CDR2 YFSETQ. The CDR3 spells CASSLGQFSTGELFF. The CDR3 DNA follows: TGCGCCAGCAGCTTGGGCCAGTTTAGCACCGGGGAGCTGTTTTTT.

This clone was detected only once. V usage is TRBV7-2 and J usage is TRBJ2-2, with 8 bases aligning to TRBD2. CDR3 length equals 16 residues. Losses at the gene ends were 0 bases for V and 5 bases for J; bases not matched to a gene: 5. Germline values: CDR1 SGHTA, CDR2 FQGNSA. For the CDR3, the DNA is TGTGCCAGCAGCTTAGCGAGCGGGAGCCGGACCGGGGAGCTGTTTTTT. Its translation is CASSLASGSRTGELFF.

This chain uses TRBV19 with TRBJ1-4; unclear D gene. The V end lost 3 bases, the J end lost 3 bases, and 8 bases lay between the germline ends. This CDR3 comprises 14 residues. The V gene's germline CDR1 is LNHDA and CDR2 SQIVND (reference sequence). For the CDR3, the DNA is TGTGCCAGTAGTATTCGCGTGGCTAATGAAAAACTGTTTTTT. Protein sequence: CASSIRVANEKLFF.

This chain uses TRBV24-1 with TRBJ2-1; 9 bases line up with TRBD1. There are 20 residues in the CDR3. Per the germline V gene, CDR1 is KGHDR and CDR2 is SFDVKD. V dropped 3 bases and J dropped 0; count of bases not matched to a gene: 14. The CDR3 DNA reads as TGTGCCACCAGTGATCCGGGGACAGGGTCCCCTGTAAGCTCCTACAATGAGCAGTTCTTC. The encoded protein is CATSDPGTGSPVSSYNEQFF.

In DNA, the CDR3 is TGTGCCAGCAGCTGGGACAATAGCAATCAGCCCCAGCATTTT. It is translated as CASSWDNSNQPQHF. This chain joins TRBV7-9 and TRBJ1-5; D is possibly TRBD1 (6 bases). The CDR3 loop spans 14 amino acids. Between the trimmed V and J ends, which lost 4 bases and 0 bases, there was a span of 7 bases. Per germline, CDR1 SEHNR and CDR2 FQNEAQ (reference sequence).

This clone was counted between two and nine times. The rearrangement joins TRBV28 to TRBJ2-2; D gene uncertain. The CDR3 sequence is 14 residues long. Germline loops: CDR1 MDHEN, CDR2 SYDVKM. V lost 6 bases and J 0 bases, leaving 8 bases between the germline ends. The CDR3 loop reads CASRLSPNTGELFF. Here the CDR3 DNA reads TGTGCCAGCAGGCTGAGCCCGAACACCGGGGAGCTGTTTTTT.

The rearrangement joins TRBV5-1 to TRBJ2-7; D is unresolved. Trimming removed 0 bases from V and 3 bases from J, with 7 bases in between. Germline CDR1 is SGHRS and CDR2 is YFSETQ. The CDR3 is 13 residues long. The CDR3 here is CASSLEGYYEQYF. The CDR3 coding sequence is TGCGCCAGCAGCTTGGAGGGATACTACGAGCAGTACTTC.

This chain connects TRBV19 to TRBJ1-2, with 7 positions matching TRBD1. The CDR3 consists of 14 residues. Germline CDR1 reads LNHDA; CDR2 reads SQIVND (reference sequence). V was clipped by 7 bases and J by 5 bases; unmatched bases: 10. CDR3 sequence: CASTWDSRPYGYTF. CDR3 nucleotides: TGTGCCAGTACTTGGGACAGTAGACCTTATGGCTACACCTTC.

V gene TRBV19 combines with J gene TRBJ2-7, with D possibly matching TRBD2 (6 bases). This CDR3 is 12 amino acids long. Germline loops: CDR1 LNHDA, CDR2 SQIVND (reference sequence). V dropped 2 bases and J dropped 6 bases, with 8 bases sitting between them. CDR3 in amino acids: CASSIPGGEQYF. CDR3 bases: TGTGCCAGTAGTATACCCGGGGGCGAGCAGTACTTC.

This clone was detected only a few times. J is TRBJ2-3 and V is TRBV7-9; D remains unclear. The CDR3 totals 12 residues. CDR1 is SEHNR and CDR2 is FQNEAQ in the germline V gene (reference sequence). Between the trimmed V and J ends, which lost 6 bases and 2 bases, there was a span of 6 bases. Here the CDR3 reads CASRPVTDTQYF. Here the CDR3 DNA reads TGTGCCAGCAGGCCAGTCACAGATACGCAGTATTTT.

The V call is TRBV5-1, the J call TRBJ2-5, with D perhaps TRBD1 (5 bases). Germline V gives CDR1 SGHRS, CDR2 YFSETQ. Between the trimmed V and J ends, which lost 6 bases and 1 base, there was a span of 16 bases. CDR3 length equals 15 residues. The CDR3 is CASNQLGQGQETQYF. The CDR3 DNA reads TGCGCCAGCAACCAACTGGGCCAGGGCCAAGAGACCCAGTACTTC.

This clone was counted between two and nine times. This chain joins TRBV28 and TRBJ1-6, with TRBD1 matching 7 bases. V lost 5 bases and J lost 2; bases outside the gene matches: 6. The length of the CDR3 is 16 residues. Germline V gives CDR1 MDHEN, CDR2 SYDVKM. This CDR3 reads CASSQTGDPYNSPLHF. In DNA, the CDR3 is TGTGCCAGCAGTCAAACAGGGGACCCCTATAATTCACCCCTCCACTTT.

In this sample, this clone turned up a few times. The V gene is TRBV28, the J gene TRBJ2-2, with TRBD1 as a possible D gene (5 bases). The V end was cut by 7 bases, the J end by 3 bases, with 21 bases between. Per germline, CDR1 MDHEN and CDR2 SYDVKM. This CDR3 has 17 amino acids. CDR3 in amino acids: CASTTAHWGHYTGELFF. DNA for the CDR3: TGTGCCAGCACCACCGCCCATTGGGGCCATTACACCGGGGAGCTGTTTTTT.

The gene calls are TRBV7-6 and TRBJ2-7, with D perhaps matching TRBD2 (7 bases). CDR3 length: 16 residues. Looked up from germline, CDR1 is SGHVS and CDR2 is FNYEAQ. Trimming removed 1 base from V and 6 bases from J, with 19 bases in between. CDR3 sequence: CASSLGGRGSKSEQYF. CDR3 nucleotide sequence: TGTGCCAGCAGCTTAGGGGGGCGCGGGAGCAAAAGCGAGCAGTACTTC.

The gene calls are TRBV28 and TRBJ1-5; 8 positions agree with TRBD1. V lost 5 bases, J lost 0 bases, and 0 bases stayed unmatched. Germline lookup yields CDR1 MDHEN and CDR2 SYDVKM. The CDR3 totals 14 residues. CDR3 nucleotide sequence: TGTGCCAGCAGTGACAGGGGTAGCAATCAGCCCCAGCATTTT. Translated: CASSDRGSNQPQHF.

The chain joins TRBV3-1 (or the pseudogene TRBV3-2) to TRBJ2-1; the match to TRBD2 covers 8 bases. Germline V gene sequence: CDR1 LGHDT, CDR2 YNNKEL (reference sequence). This CDR3 is 16 amino acids long. Unmatched junction bases numbered 5, after V lost 0 bases and J lost 4 bases. In nucleotides, the CDR3 is TGTGCCAGCAGCCAAGAAGCGTTAGCGGGGTACAATGAGCAGTTCTTC. Protein product: CASSQEALAGYNEQFF.